One T cell receptor (beta chain) is described in this entry. The antigen is unknown. The data stem from a study of shared clonotypes between healthy human individuals. Regarding the study as a whole: Roughly 5.3% of naive CD4 clonotypes were common to a few donors. Inspection by rarefaction showed sorted-subset sequencing to be incomplete despite large depth.

Investigators spread the genomic DNA of each subset evenly over several immunoSEQ plates. The protocol was immunoSEQ multiplex PCR, while the TCRdb copy is restricted to in-frame clones and leaves out a portion. The profile shows more than 850,000 clones, around 82% of them singletons. CD4+ cells underwent separation, giving CD45RA+ naive and CD45RA-negative memory subsets. CDR1 is GTSNPN, CDR2 SVGIG, per germline (reference sequence). The CDR3 covers 11 residues. The receptor's source is a man between 18 and 35 years old in good health. Some clones in this sample may be carry-over from other donors' samples. The gene calls are TRBV30 and TRBJ1-2, with a weak D call TRBD1 (6 bases). What was sequenced was memory CD4+ T cells from PBMCs. The subset was: CD45RA-negative fraction. The CDR3 loop reads CALGQGWGYTF. The CDR3, as DNA: TGTGCTCTGGGCCAGGGGTGGGGCTACACCTTC. The entire variable domain, with the rest obtained from reference TRBV30 and TRBJ1-2, is as follows: SQTIHQWPATLVQPVGSPLSLECTVEGTSNPNLYWYRQAAGRGLQLLFYSVGIGQISSEVPQNLSASRPQDRQFILSSKKLLLSDSGFYLCALGQGWGYTFGSGTRLTVV.